This T cell receptor beta chain emerged from a study of blood T cell repertoires in COVID-19. Study context: Italy, Spain and the United States were the sources of the convalescent and acute COVID-19 samples.

V shed 6 bases and J shed 4 bases, with 19 bases lying between them. The CDR3 has 16 residues. The germline V gene encodes CDR1 KGHSH and CDR2 LQKENI. Profiled with immunoSEQ multiplex PCR; TCRdb holds only in-frame clones, not every one. The sample carries around 120,000 clones, around 86% recorded once. V is TRBV18 and J is TRBJ1-5; maybe TRBD1 (6 bases). The sequence was collected from an elderly man with acute or convalescent COVID-19. What was sequenced was peripheral blood. CDR3 loop: CASSPSGGAGNQPQHF. The CDR3, as DNA: TGTGCCAGCTCCCCTAGTGGGGGGGCCGGGAATCAGCCCCAGCATTTT.